This TCR beta chain comes out of a study of T cells in Graves' hyperthyroidism and ophthalmopathy. From RNA transcripts, TCR beta CDR3 regions were amplified. During a first-round RT-PCR of the TCR CDR3, the HTBI primer set was used. TCRdb independently ran MiXCR on the multiplex PCR reads; one entry per CDR3 protein. Of around 390,000 distinct CDR3 sequences detected, roughly 15% appear once; the ten largest clones hold around a fifth. This clonotype was seen ten or more times. Trimming pared 3 bases from V and 7 bases from J, leaving 10 bases between. Germline CDR1 reads SGDLS; CDR2 reads YYNGEE. The CDR3 contains 12 residues.

J is TRBJ1-2 and V is TRBV9; TRBD1 might be the D (6 bases). Sequencing was done on a sample of blood. This clonotype originated in a woman in her 30s with Graves' ophthalmopathy. The CDR3 nucleotides are TGTGCCAGCAGCGCCGGACAGTTTGGCTACACCTTC. Residues: CASSAGQFGYTF.